The 15 T cell receptor beta chains in this list originate from one sample, sequenced in a study of blood T cells in healthy people across ages. For the second PCR, which ran for about 7 to 11 cycles, a sample-barcoded 5' primer and a J-beta primer mix were used. One entry per CDR3 protein, called by TCRdb with MiXCR from the 5' RACE reads. Here the sample spans around 1.5 million distinct CDR3 sequences, 59% being singletons. Sequencing was done on a sample of blood. The receptors were gathered from a man younger than 30 in good health.

The chain joins TRBV29-1 to TRBJ1-1; D is undetermined. CDR3 length: 12 amino acids. CDR1 and CDR2 from the germline V gene are SQVTM and ANQGSEA. V lost 6 bases and J 1 base, leaving 9 bases between the germline ends. Written as DNA, the CDR3 is TGCAGCGTGATTGAAGGGAACACTGAAGCTTTCTTT. This gives the protein CSVIEGNTEAFF.

This clonotype has only one observation. The CDR3 nucleotides read TGTGCCTGGACTGGGATGACAACTAATGAAAAACTGTTTTTT. Its protein is CAWTGMTTNEKLFF. The J gene is TRBJ1-4, the V gene TRBV30; D is undetermined. Germline V gives CDR1 GTSNPN, CDR2 SVGIG (reference sequence). The CDR3 extends over 14 amino acids. The V gene lost 4 bases and the J gene lost 0 bases, with 9 bases spanning the gap.

V is TRBV3-1 and J is TRBJ2-1, with 11 bases lining up with TRBD2. Trimming at V came to 11 bases and at J to 0 bases, leaving 12 bases not matched to a gene. CDR1 and CDR2 (germline): LGHDT, YNNKEL (reference sequence). The CDR3 is 17 residues long. The CDR3 DNA reads as TGTGCCGGCAACCCAACTAGCGGGGGTTACTCCTACAATGAGCAGTTCTTC. It is translated as CAGNPTSGGYSYNEQFF.

The rearrangement links TRBV18 to TRBJ2-7; D might be TRBD1 (6 bases). Germline CDR1 and CDR2: KGHSH and LQKENI. Trimming removed 0 bases at V and 0 bases at J, with 12 bases between. This CDR3 is 16 amino acids long. The CDR3 spells CASSPPPGARSYEQYF. In nucleotides, the CDR3 is TGTGCCAGCTCACCACCCCCAGGGGCTCGCTCCTACGAGCAGTACTTC. The whole variable domain, remainder taken from reference TRBV18 and TRBJ2-7, is NAGVMQNPRHLVRRRGQEARLRCSPMKGHSHVYWYRQLPEEGLKFMVYLQKENIIDESGMPKERFSAEFPKEGPSILRIQQVVRGDSAAYFCASSPPPGARSYEQYFGPGTRLTVT.

This chain connects TRBV7-2 to TRBJ2-5, with TRBD2 matching 8 bases. Germline V CDR1 and CDR2: SGHTA, FQGNSA. Germline trimming cut 5 bases from V and 3 bases from J; bases unmatched to any gene: 11. The CDR3 is made up of 16 amino acids. The CDR3 spells CASSTGLAGFEETQYF. The DNA for the CDR3 is TGTGCCAGCAGCACCGGACTAGCCGGATTTGAAGAGACCCAGTACTTC.

V is TRBV6-1 and J is TRBJ1-2; 9 nucleotides line up with TRBD1. CDR1 MNHNS and CDR2 SASEGT come from the germline V gene. CDR3 length: 17 residues. The trim removed 6 bases at V and 0 bases at J, leaving 11 bases unmatched. The CDR3 loop is CASRLDRGDSTNYGYTF. The CDR3 bases are TGTGCCAGCAGACTTGACAGGGGGGACTCTACTAACTATGGCTACACCTTC.

V usage is TRBV4-1 and J usage is TRBJ2-2; D possibly uses TRBD1 or TRBD2 (5 bases each). The CDR3 covers 15 residues. Trimming shortened V by 4 bases and J by 4 bases, and 13 bases separated the two germline ends. Germline lookup yields CDR1 MGHRA and CDR2 YSYEKL. CDR3 protein: CASSPGLEGTGELFF. DNA of the CDR3: TGCGCCAGCAGCCCGGGGCTAGAGGGCACCGGGGAGCTGTTTTTT.

This clonotype was detected only a few times. The chain recombines TRBV4-1 with TRBJ2-7; no clear D gene. The ends were cut back, 1 base at V and 0 bases at J, with 13 bases in the middle. CDR1 and CDR2 from the germline V gene are MGHRA and YSYEKL. CDR3 size: 16 residues. The CDR3 is CASSQGPQFFSYEQYF. The CDR3 DNA is TGCGCCAGCAGCCAAGGACCCCAATTCTTCTCCTACGAGCAGTACTTC.

This chain joins TRBV25-1 and TRBJ2-7; 8 bases align to TRBD1. V shed 11 bases and J 3 bases; nucleotides not matched to a gene: 21. The CDR3 is made up of 17 amino acids. Germline CDR1 reads MGHDK; CDR2 reads SYGVNS. DNA for the CDR3: TGTGCCCAGATACTATACGGACAGGGATGCTACTACTACGAGCAGTACTTC. This sequence encodes CAQILYGQGCYYYEQYF.

V gene TRBV29-1 combines with J gene TRBJ2-7, with D perhaps matching TRBD1 or TRBD2 (5 bases each). Trimming cost V 4 bases and J 3 bases, with 13 bases left between them. The germline gives CDR1 SQVTM, CDR2 ANQGSEA. This CDR3 region has 13 residues. CDR3 bases: TGCAGCGTTGGCCCCCGGGACCGCTACGAGCAGTACTTC. Translation: CSVGPRDRYEQYF.

The V and J genes are TRBV6-5 and TRBJ1-1; 9 nucleotides match TRBD1. The CDR3 has 15 residues. Germline CDR1 MNHEY, CDR2 SVGAGI. J was trimmed by 8 bases and V by 2 bases; bases with no gene match: 9. The CDR3 sequence: CASSYPDDRGAEAFF. The DNA of the CDR3 is TGTGCCAGCAGTTACCCCGACGACAGGGGGGCGGAAGCTTTCTTT.

This clonotype was counted a single time. The V and J genes are TRBV5-4 and TRBJ2-5; D is undetermined. The CDR3 sequence is 13 residues long. Per germline, CDR1 SGHNT and CDR2 YYREEE (reference sequence). The germline V and J ends were trimmed by 5 bases and 3 bases, with 11 bases remaining between them. The CDR3 loop reads CASRSGSEETQYF. The CDR3 coding sequence is TGTGCCAGCAGATCAGGATCTGAAGAGACCCAGTACTTC.

This chain uses TRBV20-1 with TRBJ2-1, with D unclear. Germline V lookup: CDR1 DFQATT, CDR2 SNEGSKA (reference sequence). CDR3 length: 11 amino acids. Deletions cut 3 bases from V and 8 bases from J, with 8 bases between. The CDR3 coding sequence is TGCAGTGCTAGCCCTTCCCATGAGCAGTTCTTC. Its protein is CSASPSHEQFF.

This sequence joins TRBV2 and TRBJ1-2; 7 positions agree with TRBD1. The CDR3 loop spans 14 amino acids. V was pared by 4 bases and J by 2 bases, with 4 bases of the junction left unmatched. CDR1 is SNHLY and CDR2 is FYNNEI in the germline V gene. The CDR3 here is CASSVQGTNYGYTF. Written as DNA, the CDR3 is TGTGCCAGCAGTGTACAGGGGACCAACTATGGCTACACCTTC.

The rearrangement links TRBV23-1 to TRBJ1-6, with D uncertain. TRBV23-1 is an ORF for which the function is uncertain. The V end was cut by 0 bases, the J end by 0 bases, with 6 bases between. The CDR3 runs to 16 residues. The CDR3, as DNA: TGCGCCAGCAGTCAATCGGAAAGCTCCTATAATTCACCCCTCCACTTT. This gives the protein CASSQSESSYNSPLHF.